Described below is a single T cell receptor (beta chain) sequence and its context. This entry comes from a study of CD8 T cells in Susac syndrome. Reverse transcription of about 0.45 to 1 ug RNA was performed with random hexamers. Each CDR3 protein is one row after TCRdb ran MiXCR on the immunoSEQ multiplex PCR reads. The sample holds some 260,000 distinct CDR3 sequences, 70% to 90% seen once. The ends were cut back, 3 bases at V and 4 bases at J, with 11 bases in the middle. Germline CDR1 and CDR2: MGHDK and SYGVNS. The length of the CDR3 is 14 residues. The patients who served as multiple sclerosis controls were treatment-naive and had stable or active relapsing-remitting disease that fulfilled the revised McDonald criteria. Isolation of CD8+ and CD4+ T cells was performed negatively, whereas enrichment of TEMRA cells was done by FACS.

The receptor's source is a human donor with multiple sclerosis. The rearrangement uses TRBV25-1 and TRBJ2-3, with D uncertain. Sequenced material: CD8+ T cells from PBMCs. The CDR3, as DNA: TGTGCCAGCAGTGAGTCCCGATGGGCAGATACGCAGTATTTT. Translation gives CASSESRWADTQYF.